Described below is a single T cell receptor (beta chain) sequence and its context. The identical CDR3 is also encoded by other nucleotide sequences in the sample. This sample was taken from a study of cytomegalovirus exposure and HLA in healthy donors. Amplification used 60 Vbeta primers and 13 Jbeta primers. Method: immunoSEQ multiplex PCR; TCRdb's copy keeps in-frame clones and lacks some. The sample contains more than 200,000 clones, almost 80% of which appear only once. From germline, CDR1 is SNHLY and CDR2 FYNNEI. The CDR3 consists of 16 residues. With V trimmed by 1 base and J by 4 bases, 6 bases remained unmatched.

This TCR came from a man aged 18 to 29 in good health and CMV-seronegative. Sequencing used PBMCs. The chain uses TRBV2 and TRBJ2-5; 10 bases fit TRBD2. This chain's CDR3 is CASSEVVPSGGETQYF. DNA for the CDR3: TGTGCCAGCAGTGAAGTAGTTCCTAGCGGGGGAGAGACCCAGTACTTC.